These 22 T cell receptor beta chains came from one sample sequenced in a study of cytomegalovirus exposure and HLA in healthy donors. The PCR contained 60 Vbeta and 13 Jbeta primers. The assay was immunoSEQ multiplex PCR, and TCRdb's table has in-frame clones only and misses some. The sample records under 200,000 clones, about four fifths being singletons. Sequenced material: PBMCs. The receptors were sampled from a young man in good health and CMV-seronegative.

The chain employs TRBV9 and TRBJ2-1, with D tentatively TRBD1 (5 bases). Germline values: CDR1 SGDLS, CDR2 YYNGEE. Trimming stripped 0 bases from V and 5 bases from J, with 12 bases between. This CDR3 is built from 15 residues. CDR3 nucleotide sequence: TGTGCCAGCAGCGTAGGGCGGCAGGGCCACAATGAGCAGTTCTTC. It translates to CASSVGRQGHNEQFF.

The chain is built from TRBV2 and TRBJ2-3; TRBD2 agrees at 11 bases. The CDR3 consists of 17 residues. Trimming took 7 bases from V and 3 from J; bases not matched to a gene: 12. CDR1 is SNHLY, CDR2 FYNNEI, per germline. The CDR3, as DNA: TGTGCCAGCAAGCTTAGCGGGGGGGCCGGTAAGACAGATACGCAGTATTTT. Amino acid sequence: CASKLSGGAGKTDTQYF.

CDR3 sequence reads: CASSRDRDNSPLHF. DNA for the CDR3: TGTGCCAGCAGCCGGGACAGGGATAATTCACCCCTCCACTTT. The chain uses TRBV7-9 and TRBJ1-6, with 9 bases matching TRBD1. This CDR3 is 14 amino acids long. Germline-derived CDR1 and CDR2 are SEHNR and FQNEAQ (reference sequence). Unmatched junction bases numbered 1, after V lost 5 bases and J lost 5 bases.

A single count supports this clone. The V gene is TRBV5-1, the J gene TRBJ1-6; D uncertain. In germline, CDR1 is SGHRS, CDR2 YFSETQ. The CDR3 has 16 residues. The V end lost 2 bases, the J end lost 7 bases, and 16 bases lay between the germline ends. The CDR3 protein is CASSLSGSNRNSPLHF. CDR3 coding DNA: TGCGCCAGCAGCTTATCAGGATCGAATCGGAATTCACCCCTCCACTTT.

This sequence joins TRBV30 and TRBJ2-7, with TRBD2 matching 7 bases. The germline CDR1 and CDR2 sequences are GTSNPN and SVGIG (reference sequence). V shed 7 bases and J 4 bases; nucleotides not matched to a gene: 10. This CDR3 region has 13 residues. The CDR3 nucleotides read TGTGCCTCCCGGGGCCCGCGGGGGTACGAGCAGTACTTC. This gives the protein CASRGPRGYEQYF.

This chain links TRBV2 with TRBJ2-7, with 9 bases lining up with TRBD1. Germline CDR1 and CDR2: SNHLY and FYNNEI. The CDR3 extends over 15 amino acids. The junction had 6 bases not matched to a gene; V was cut back by 6 bases and J by 0 bases. The CDR3 DNA reads as TGTGCCAGCAGGGTAGGACAGGGGCTCTCCTACGAGCAGTACTTC. Its translation is CASRVGQGLSYEQYF. Variable domain in full (rest from reference TRBV2 and TRBJ2-7): EPEVTQTPSHQVTQMGQEVILRCVPISNHLYFYWYRQILGQKVEFLVSFYNNEISEKSEIFDDQFSVERPDGSNFTLKIRSTKLEDSAMYFCASRVGQGLSYEQYFGPGTRLTVT.

The rearrangement links TRBV5-5 to TRBJ2-7; TRBD2 is a possible D gene (5 bases). V shed 4 bases and J shed 6 bases, with 11 bases lying between them. This CDR3 contains 12 residues. Per the germline V gene, CDR1 is SGHKS and CDR2 is YYEKEE (reference sequence). The CDR3 DNA reads as TGTGCCAGCAGCCCGTCCGAGGGCGAGCAGTACTTC. The encoded protein is CASSPSEGEQYF.

The rearrangement uses TRBV9 and TRBJ2-2; TRBD1 matches at 9 bases. The CDR3 runs 15 residues. CDR1 and CDR2 (germline): SGDLS, YYNGEE. V lost 4 bases, J lost 6 bases, and 7 bases stayed unmatched. CDR3 residues: CASSYTGGRAGELFF. Here the CDR3 DNA reads TGTGCCAGCAGCTATACAGGGGGCAGGGCCGGGGAGCTGTTTTTT.

The rearrangement joins TRBV19 to TRBJ2-1, with a weak D call TRBD2 (6 bases). Germline V lookup: CDR1 LNHDA, CDR2 SQIVND (reference sequence). V gave up 7 bases and J gave up 11 bases, with 21 bases separating them. The CDR3 loop spans 14 amino acids. This CDR3 reads CASTLEGSLRKQFF. CDR3 nucleotide sequence: TGTGCCAGTACGTTGGAGGGGTCGCTCAGGAAGCAGTTCTTC.

The V gene is TRBV4-3, the J gene TRBJ1-4, with 7 bases aligning to TRBD1. The CDR3 is 17 residues long. Germline values: CDR1 LGHNA, CDR2 YSLEER. The J segment lost 7 bases and the V segment lost 0 bases, leaving 11 bases of the junction unmatched. The CDR3 DNA sequence: TGCGCCAGCAGCCAAGAGAGCTCAGGGGGACGGCTTGAAAAACTGTTTTTT. It is translated as CASSQESSGGRLEKLFF.

This clone was seen once. The chain carries TRBV6-5 and TRBJ1-1; D call uncertain. This CDR3 spans 12 amino acids. Germline loops: CDR1 MNHEY, CDR2 SVGAGI. V lost 11 bases and J 0 bases, leaving 10 bases between the germline ends. Written as DNA, the CDR3 is TGTGCCTCCCGGAGTATGAACACTGAAGCTTTCTTT. Amino acid sequence: CASRSMNTEAFF.

This clone was detected once. V usage is TRBV7-8 and J usage is TRBJ1-1, with TRBD1 as a possible D gene (6 bases). Trimming removed 2 bases from V and 6 bases from J, with 10 bases in between. Germline-derived CDR1 and CDR2 are SGHVS and FQNEAQ. The CDR3 loop spans 13 amino acids. CDR3 in DNA: TGTGCCAGCAGCTTACTCCGGACAGCTGAAGCTTTCTTT. Translated, it gives CASSLLRTAEAFF.

V and J are TRBV4-3 and TRBJ2-2; D gene ambiguous. Germline V gives CDR1 LGHNA, CDR2 YSLEER. V was clipped by 4 bases and J by 6 bases, with 6 bases between them. The CDR3 is made up of 12 amino acids. Here the CDR3 DNA reads TGCGCCAGCAGCCGACTCTCCGGGGAGCTGTTTTTT. Amino acids: CASSRLSGELFF.

This chain joins TRBV7-8 and TRBJ2-5; the match to TRBD2 covers 8 bases. Germline V gene lookup returns CDR1 SGHVS and CDR2 FQNEAQ. The CDR3 loop spans 16 amino acids. The trim removed 0 bases at V and 4 bases at J, leaving 7 bases unmatched. In DNA form, the CDR3 reads TGTGCCAGCAGCTTAGCTTACCGGGAGGGGGGAGAGACCCAGTACTTC. Translated, it gives CASSLAYREGGETQYF.

This chain joins TRBV7-2 and TRBJ2-3, with D unclear. Per germline, CDR1 SGHTA and CDR2 FQGNSA. Trimming stripped 1 base from V and 3 bases from J, with 5 bases between. CDR3 length equals 13 residues. CDR3 bases: TGTGCCAGCAGCTTAGGCCTAACAGATACGCAGTATTTT. Encoded protein: CASSLGLTDTQYF.

The chain couples TRBV9 to TRBJ2-7, with TRBD2 matching over 10 bases. V lost 0 bases and J lost 3; bases outside the gene matches: 6. There are 16 residues in the CDR3. CDR1 and CDR2 from the germline V gene are SGDLS and YYNGEE. The CDR3 DNA reads as TGTGCCAGCAGCGTAGATTGGCTAGCGGGGGACTACGAGCAGTACTTC. Its translation is CASSVDWLAGDYEQYF.

The V gene is TRBV5-4, the J gene TRBJ1-6; D not certain. The CDR3 loop spans 14 amino acids. V lost 4 bases, J lost 6 bases, and 11 bases lay in between. Germline V gives CDR1 SGHNT, CDR2 YYREEE (reference sequence). Here the CDR3 reads CASSLRRGNSPLHF. In nucleotides, the CDR3 is TGTGCCAGCAGCCTCAGGCGTGGTAATTCACCCCTCCACTTT.

CDR3 protein: CASRLPQGRAQPEQFF. The CDR3 DNA sequence: TGCGCCAGCCGATTGCCTCAGGGTAGGGCTCAACCTGAGCAGTTCTTC. This sequence joins TRBV10-2 and TRBJ2-1, with D tentatively TRBD1 (5 bases). Trimming left V 8 bases short and J 9 bases short, with 26 bases between. The CDR3 is 16 amino acids. Germline CDR1 WSHSY, CDR2 SAAADI.

This sequence joins TRBV7-6 and TRBJ1-3, with TRBD1 matching over 9 bases. The germline gives CDR1 SGHVS, CDR2 FNYEAQ. Trimming removed 5 bases from V and 8 bases from J; junction bases left unmatched: 7. CDR3 size: 14 residues. In DNA, the CDR3 is TGTGCCAGCAGCCTTGGGACAGGGAGGGACACCATATATTTT. This sequence encodes CASSLGTGRDTIYF.

The chain carries TRBV28 and TRBJ1-5; TRBD1 might be the D (6 bases). The CDR3 consists of 14 residues. V was clipped by 6 bases and J by 4 bases, with 13 bases between them. Germline V lookup: CDR1 MDHEN, CDR2 SYDVKM. The DNA of the CDR3 is TGTGCCAGCAGCTATTATACAGGGAATCAGCCCCAGCATTTT. Translation: CASSYYTGNQPQHF.

V and J are TRBV7-9 and TRBJ2-7; 12 bases map to TRBD1. Germline CDR1 SEHNR, CDR2 FQNEAQ (reference sequence). The CDR3 totals 14 residues. V shed 6 bases, J shed 7 bases, and the junction held 7 bases outside the gene matches. The CDR3 DNA follows: TGTGCCAGCAGTTCGGGACAGGGGGCAGGAGAGCAGTACTTC. This encodes CASSSGQGAGEQYF.

This chain links TRBV28 with TRBJ2-7; D call uncertain. CDR3 length: 16 residues. Germline V gene sequence: CDR1 MDHEN, CDR2 SYDVKM. The V end lost 1 base, the J end lost 0 bases, and 13 bases lay between the germline ends. The CDR3 DNA sequence: TGTGCCAGCAGTTTATCGTCCCGTGTTAACTCCTACGAGCAGTACTTC. Its protein product is CASSLSSRVNSYEQYF.